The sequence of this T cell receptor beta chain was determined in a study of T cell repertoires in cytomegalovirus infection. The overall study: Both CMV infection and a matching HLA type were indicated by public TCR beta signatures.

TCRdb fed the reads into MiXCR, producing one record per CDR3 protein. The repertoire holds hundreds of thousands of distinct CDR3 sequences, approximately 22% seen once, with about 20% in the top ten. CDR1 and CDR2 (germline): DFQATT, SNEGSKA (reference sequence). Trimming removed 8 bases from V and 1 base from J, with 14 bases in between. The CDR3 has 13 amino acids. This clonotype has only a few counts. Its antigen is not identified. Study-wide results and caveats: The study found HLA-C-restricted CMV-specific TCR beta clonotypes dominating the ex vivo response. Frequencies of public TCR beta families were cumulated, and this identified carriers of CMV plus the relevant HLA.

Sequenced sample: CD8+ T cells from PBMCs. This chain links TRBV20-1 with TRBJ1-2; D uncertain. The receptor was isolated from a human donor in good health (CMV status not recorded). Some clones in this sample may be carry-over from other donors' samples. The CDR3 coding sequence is TGCAGTCCCCAGGACCCTAATAACTATGGCTACACCTTC. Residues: CSPQDPNNYGYTF.